The clone carrying this TCR beta chain was counted ten times or more. Germline V gene sequence: CDR1 MDHEN, CDR2 SYDVKM. The CDR3 runs to 13 residues. Trimming took off 8 bases at V and 4 bases at J, with 14 bases between the two ends. For TCR beta, libraries came from iRepertoire HTBI primers and Arm-PCR of CDR3 regions. TCRdb reprocessed the multiplex PCR reads with MiXCR, giving one entry per CDR3 protein. The sample holds a few hundred thousand distinct CDR3 sequences, about a fifth seen once. These data originate in a study of regulatory T cells in long-lasting Graves disease. Time point indicated: persistent/refractory GD, antithyroid drugs over 5 years with positive TRAb. Making the TCR library involved RNA that had been extracted from PBMCs.

The starting material was peripheral blood mononuclear cells (PBMCs), obtained when the disease was refractory, from a patient treated with antithyroid drugs. This clonotype originated in a female donor with Graves disease. The J gene is TRBJ2-5, the V gene TRBV28; tentatively, D is TRBD2 (5 bases). As DNA, the CDR3 is TGTGCCAGCTCTCCAGGAGGAAGAGAGACCCAGTACTTC. This encodes CASSPGGRETQYF.